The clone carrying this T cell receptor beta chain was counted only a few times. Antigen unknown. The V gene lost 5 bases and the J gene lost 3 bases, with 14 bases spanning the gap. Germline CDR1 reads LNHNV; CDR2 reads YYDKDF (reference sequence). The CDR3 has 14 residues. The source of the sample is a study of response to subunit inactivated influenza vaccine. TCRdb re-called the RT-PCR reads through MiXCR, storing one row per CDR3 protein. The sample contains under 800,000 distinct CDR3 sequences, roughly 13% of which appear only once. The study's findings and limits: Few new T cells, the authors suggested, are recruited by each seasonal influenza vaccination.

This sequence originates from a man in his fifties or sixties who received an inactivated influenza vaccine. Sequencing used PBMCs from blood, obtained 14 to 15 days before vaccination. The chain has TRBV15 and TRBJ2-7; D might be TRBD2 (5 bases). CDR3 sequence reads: CATSRTGNFYEQYF. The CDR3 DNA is TGTGCCACCAGCCGGACGGGGAATTTCTACGAGCAGTACTTC.